Listed below are T cell receptor beta chains from one sample, sequenced in a study of cytomegalovirus exposure and HLA in healthy donors. Method: immunoSEQ multiplex PCR; TCRdb's copy keeps in-frame clones and lacks some. The sample holds some 160,000 clones; 65% to 80% are singletons and the top ten take approximately 1.6%. The specimen sequenced was PBMCs. The receptors here all came from a woman under 40 in good health and CMV-seronegative. Both conserved end residues are part of each CDR3. The D gene is left open where the match is weak. Expanded clones get a size class; other rows say once, few or many, or leave the size out.

clone size	J gene	D gene	V gene	CDR3 DNA	CDR3 protein
-	TRBJ2-3	-	TRBV6-5	TGTGCCACCCGGACTCCGGGCACAGATACGCAGTATTTT	CATRTPGTDTQYF
-	TRBJ2-1	TRBD1	TRBV18	TGTGCCAGCTCACCATCCGGACAGGCTCTGCGTGAGCAGTTCTTC	CASSPSGQALREQFF
-	TRBJ1-5	-	TRBV7-9	TGTGCCAGCACCCATACGGGGGATCAGCCCCAGCATTTT	CASTHTGDQPQHF
-	TRBJ2-1	-	TRBV29-1	TGCAGCGTTGATTGGCCGAATGAGCAGTTCTTC	CSVDWPNEQFF
few	TRBJ2-7	TRBD1	TRBV11-2	TGTGCCAGCAACCAGGGGGCCTCCTACGAGCAGTACTTC	CASNQGASYEQYF
-	TRBJ2-1	TRBD2	TRBV6-6	TGTGCCAGCAGGTTAGCGGGGCCTTACAATGAGCAGTTCTTC	CASRLAGPYNEQFF
-	TRBJ2-7	-	TRBV28	TGTGCCAGCAGACTACAGGGTAGCGTTCGCGAGCAGTACTTC	CASRLQGSVREQYF
few	TRBJ1-1	-	TRBV5-4	TGTGCCAGCAGTTATATGAACACTGAAGCTTTCTTT	CASSYMNTEAFF
-	TRBJ2-5	-	TRBV2	TGTGCCAGCCGTTTCGGGACCCAGTACTTC	CASRFGTQYF
-	TRBJ1-5	-	TRBV6-5	TGTGCCAGCAGTTACAGGGGTAGCAATCAGCCCCAGCATTTT	CASSYRGSNQPQHF